A selection of T cell receptor beta chains follows, all from one sample in a study of metastatic and nonmetastatic thyroid tumors. MiXCR reprocessed the PCR reads for TCRdb. This table has under 8,000 clones, 25% to 30% appearing once. Sequencing was performed on adjacent normal tissue. All receptors derive from a male donor with papillary thyroid cancer or a benign thyroid nodule (not recorded which). Some clones in this sample may be carry-over from other donors' samples. CDR3s include the opening cysteine and the closing phenylalanine or tryptophan. D genes are given only for firm matches. Not all rows give a size; the values are once, few, many and, for expanded clones, a class.

>NA|NA|TRBJ2-1|TRBV11-2
TGTGCCAGCAGCTTGACCATCTGGAGTGGCAATGAGCAGTTCTTC
CASSLTIWSGNEQFF
>many|NA|TRBJ2-5|TRBV24-1
TGTGCCACCAGTGATTCTAAAGTGGGAGAGACCCAGTACTTC
CATSDSKVGETQYF
>once|NA|TRBJ2-6|TRBV7-3
TGTGCCTCCTCCGGAGGTCTTGCAGGGGACTCTGGGGCCAACGTCCTGACTTTC
CASSGGLAGDSGANVLTF
>many|NA|TRBJ2-7|TRBV12-3/TRBV12-4
TGTGCCAGCAGCGACGGGATGTACGAGCAGTACTTC
CASSDGMYEQYF
>NA|TRBD1|TRBJ1-1|TRBV9
TGTGCCAGCAGCGTAGCTTCCGGACAGGGGACTGAAGCTTTCTTT
CASSVASGQGTEAFF
>NA|TRBD2|TRBJ2-7|TRBV20-1
TGCAGTGCTAGAGGGGTTAGCGGGAGGTACTACGAGCAGTACTTC
CSARGVSGRYYEQYF
>medium-sized|NA|TRBJ2-3|TRBV10-1
TGCGCCAGCAGTGAGTCCCGACAGCGTTCTACCAGCACAGATACGCAGTATTTT
CASSESRQRSTSTDTQYF
>few|NA|TRBJ1-1|TRBV6-6
TGTGCCAGCAGTTCGACCGTTAGCTCTGAAGCTTTCTTT
CASSSTVSSEAFF
>NA|NA|TRBJ2-1|TRBV5-1
TGCGCCAGCAGCCTGACTCCTTCCTACAATGAGCAGTTCTTC
CASSLTPSYNEQFF
>few|NA|TRBJ2-2|TRBV20-1
TGCAGTGCCCCGATGGGGGGCAGGGCCGGGGAGCTGTTTTTT
CSAPMGGRAGELFF
>medium-sized|TRBD1|TRBJ2-7|TRBV30
TGTGCCTGCCAACACAGGGGCTACGAGCAGTACTTC
CACQHRGYEQYF
>few|NA|TRBJ2-7|TRBV6-2/TRBV6-3
TGTGCCAGCAGTTATGGTGGTAAAACCTACGAGCAGTACTTC
CASSYGGKTYEQYF
>many|NA|TRBJ2-1|TRBV4-3
TGCGCCAGCAGCCAAGTAAAAGGCGGGACAAACAATGAGCAGTTCTTC
CASSQVKGGTNNEQFF
>NA|NA|TRBJ1-1|TRBV6-1
TGTGCCAGCAGGCCCGGACTGAACACTGAAGCTTTCTTT
CASRPGLNTEAFF
>NA|NA|TRBJ1-1|TRBV12-3/TRBV12-4
TGTGCCAGCAGTTTATCCGGGACCCAGGGAAAAGCTTTCTTT
CASSLSGTQGKAFF
>NA|TRBD2|TRBJ2-1|TRBV27
TGTGCCAGCAGTCCCCTAGCGGGAGGGTACAATGAGCAGTTCTTC
CASSPLAGGYNEQFF
>few|NA|TRBJ1-4|TRBV6-5
TGTGCCAGCAGTTACGGAGGGAGGGATGAAAAACTGTTTTTT
CASSYGGRDEKLFF
>NA|NA|TRBJ1-1|TRBV12-3/TRBV12-4
TGTGCCAGCAGTTTTGGCAACACTGAAGCTTTCTTT
CASSFGNTEAFF
>few|NA|TRBJ1-6|TRBV20-1
TGCAGTGCTAGAGATTCCAATTTTAATTCACCCCTCCACTTT
CSARDSNFNSPLHF
>few|NA|TRBJ1-4|TRBV6-1
TGTGCCAGCAGGGTTTCGGGGATTATAGGTGAAAAACTGTTTTTT
CASRVSGIIGEKLFF
>few|NA|TRBJ1-2|TRBV7-9
TGTGCCAGCAGCTACAACCCGGACAGCTATGGCTACACCTTC
CASSYNPDSYGYTF
>NA|TRBD2|TRBJ2-5|TRBV20-1
TGCACCTCACTAGCGCCCGTGGAGACCCAGTACTTC
CTSLAPVETQYF
>NA|NA|TRBJ2-7|TRBV6-1
TGTGCCAGCAGGGGGTCCTCCCCCTACGAGCAGTACTTC
CASRGSSPYEQYF